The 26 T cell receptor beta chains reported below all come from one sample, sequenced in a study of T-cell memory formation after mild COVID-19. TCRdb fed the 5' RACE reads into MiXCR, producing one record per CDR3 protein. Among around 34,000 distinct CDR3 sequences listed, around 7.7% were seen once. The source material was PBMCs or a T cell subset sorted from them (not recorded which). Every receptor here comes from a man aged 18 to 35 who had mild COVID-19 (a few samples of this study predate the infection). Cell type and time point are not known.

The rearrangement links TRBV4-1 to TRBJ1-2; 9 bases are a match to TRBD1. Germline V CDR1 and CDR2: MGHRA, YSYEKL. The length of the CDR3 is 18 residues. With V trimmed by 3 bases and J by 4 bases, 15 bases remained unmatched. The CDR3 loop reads CASSQQDFLGQGSYGYTF. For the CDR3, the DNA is TGCGCCAGCAGCCAGCAAGATTTCCTCGGACAGGGGTCCTATGGCTACACCTTC.

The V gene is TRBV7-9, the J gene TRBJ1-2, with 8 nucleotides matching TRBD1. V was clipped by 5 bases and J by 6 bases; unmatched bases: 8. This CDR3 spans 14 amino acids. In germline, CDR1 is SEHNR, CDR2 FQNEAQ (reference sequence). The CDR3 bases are TGTGCCAGCAGCACCCCCAGGGGGCTGGATGGCTACACCTTC. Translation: CASSTPRGLDGYTF.

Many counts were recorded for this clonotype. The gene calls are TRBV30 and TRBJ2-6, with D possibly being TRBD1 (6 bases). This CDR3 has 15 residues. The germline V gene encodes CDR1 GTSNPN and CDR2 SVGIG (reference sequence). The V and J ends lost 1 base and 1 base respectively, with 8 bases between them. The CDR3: CAWSGTASGANVLTF. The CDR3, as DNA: TGTGCCTGGAGTGGGACAGCATCTGGGGCCAACGTCCTGACTTTC.

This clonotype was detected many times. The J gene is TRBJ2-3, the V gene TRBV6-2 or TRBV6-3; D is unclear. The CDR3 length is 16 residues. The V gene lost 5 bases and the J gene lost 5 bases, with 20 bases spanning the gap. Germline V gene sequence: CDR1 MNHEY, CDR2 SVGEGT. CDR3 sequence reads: CASSPSRSRSLDTQYF. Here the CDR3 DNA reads TGTGCCAGCAGTCCCTCTCGGTCCCGATCCCTAGATACGCAGTATTTT.

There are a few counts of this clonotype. CDR3 protein: CASSEAGQPEKYV. The CDR3 bases are TGTGCCAGCAGTGAAGCGGGACAGCCCGAAAAGTACGTC. The V call is TRBV6-1, the J call TRBJ2-7; 7 nucleotides match TRBD1. In germline, CDR1 is MNHNS, CDR2 SASEGT. Trimming at V came to 0 bases and at J to 11 bases, leaving 7 bases not matched to a gene. The CDR3 extends over 13 amino acids.

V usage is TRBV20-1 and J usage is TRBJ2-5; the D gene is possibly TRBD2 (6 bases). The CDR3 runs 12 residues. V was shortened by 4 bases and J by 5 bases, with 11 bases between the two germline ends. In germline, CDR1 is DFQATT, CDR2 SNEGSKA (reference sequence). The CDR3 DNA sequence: TGCAGTGCTATGACTAGTGGGGAGACCCAGTACTTC. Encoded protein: CSAMTSGETQYF.

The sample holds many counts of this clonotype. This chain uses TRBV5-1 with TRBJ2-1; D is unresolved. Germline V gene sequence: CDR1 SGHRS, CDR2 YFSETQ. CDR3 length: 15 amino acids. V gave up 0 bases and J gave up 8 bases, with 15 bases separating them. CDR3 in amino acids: CASSLAPGLSDEQFF. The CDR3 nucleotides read TGCGCCAGCAGCTTGGCCCCGGGTTTGAGCGATGAGCAGTTCTTC.

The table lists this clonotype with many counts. The CDR3 sequence: CASRTYSGGARETQYF. CDR3 in DNA: TGTGCCAGCAGGACCTATAGCGGGGGGGCCCGGGAGACCCAGTACTTC. The chain is built from TRBV27 and TRBJ2-5, with 11 bases matching TRBD2. Germline V CDR1 and CDR2: MNHEY, SMNVEV (reference sequence). This CDR3 contains 16 residues. V dropped 6 bases and J dropped 5; count of bases not matched to a gene: 11.

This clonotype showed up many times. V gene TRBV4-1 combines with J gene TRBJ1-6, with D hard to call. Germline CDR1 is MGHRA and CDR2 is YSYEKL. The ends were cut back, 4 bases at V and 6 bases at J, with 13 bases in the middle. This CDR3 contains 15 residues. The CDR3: CASSPLVAANSPLHF. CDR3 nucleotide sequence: TGCGCCAGCAGCCCCCTCGTGGCAGCTAATTCACCCCTCCACTTT.

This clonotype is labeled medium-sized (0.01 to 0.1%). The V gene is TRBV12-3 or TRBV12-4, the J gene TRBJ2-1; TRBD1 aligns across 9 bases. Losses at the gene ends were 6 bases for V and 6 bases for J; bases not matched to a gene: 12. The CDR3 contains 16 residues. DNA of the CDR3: TGTGCCAGCAGCTCGACAGGGGGTTGGGTACGCAATGAGCAGTTCTTC. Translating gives CASSSTGGWVRNEQFF.

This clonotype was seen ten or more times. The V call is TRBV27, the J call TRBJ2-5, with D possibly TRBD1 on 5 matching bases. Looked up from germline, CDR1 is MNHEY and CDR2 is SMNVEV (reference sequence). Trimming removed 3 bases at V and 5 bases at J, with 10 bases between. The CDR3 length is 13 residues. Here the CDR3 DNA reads TGTGCCAGCAGTTTGCGCAGGGTCGAGACCCAGTACTTC. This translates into CASSLRRVETQYF.

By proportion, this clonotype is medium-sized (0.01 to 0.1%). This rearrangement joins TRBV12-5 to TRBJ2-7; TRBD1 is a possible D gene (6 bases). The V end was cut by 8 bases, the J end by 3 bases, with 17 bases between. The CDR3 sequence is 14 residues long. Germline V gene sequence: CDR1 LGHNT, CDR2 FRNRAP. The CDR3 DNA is TGTGCTAGTTCCAACAGGGTGGGTAACTACGAGCAGTACTTC. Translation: CASSNRVGNYEQYF. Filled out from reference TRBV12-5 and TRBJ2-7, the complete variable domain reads DARVTQTPRHKVTEMGQEVTMRCQPILGHNTVFWYRQTMMQGLELLAYFRNRAPLDDSGMPKDRFSAEMPDATLATLKIQPSEPRDSAVYFCASSNRVGNYEQYFGPGTRLTVT.

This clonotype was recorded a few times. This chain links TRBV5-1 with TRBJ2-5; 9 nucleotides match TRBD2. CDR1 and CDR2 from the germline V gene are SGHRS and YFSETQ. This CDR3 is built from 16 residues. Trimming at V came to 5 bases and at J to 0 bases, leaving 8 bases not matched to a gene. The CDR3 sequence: CASSGRASGNQETQYF. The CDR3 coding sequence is TGCGCCAGCAGTGGTAGGGCTAGCGGGAACCAAGAGACCCAGTACTTC.

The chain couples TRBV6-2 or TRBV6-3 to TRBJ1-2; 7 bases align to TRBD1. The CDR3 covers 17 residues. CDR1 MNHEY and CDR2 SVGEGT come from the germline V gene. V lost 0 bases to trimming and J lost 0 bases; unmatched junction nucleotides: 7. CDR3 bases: TGTGCCAGCAGTTACTCGAACAGGGGCGAATCTAACTATGGCTACACCTTC. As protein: CASSYSNRGESNYGYTF.

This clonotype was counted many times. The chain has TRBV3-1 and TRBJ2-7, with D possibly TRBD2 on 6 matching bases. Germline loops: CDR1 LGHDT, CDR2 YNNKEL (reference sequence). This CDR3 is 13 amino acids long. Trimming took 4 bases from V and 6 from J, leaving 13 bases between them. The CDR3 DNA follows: TGTGCCAGCAGCCCCTCAGCGGGTAGCGAGCAGTACTTC. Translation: CASSPSAGSEQYF.

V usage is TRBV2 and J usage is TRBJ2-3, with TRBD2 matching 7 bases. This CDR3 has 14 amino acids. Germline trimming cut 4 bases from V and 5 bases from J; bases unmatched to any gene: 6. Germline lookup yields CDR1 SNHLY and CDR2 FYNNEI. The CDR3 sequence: CASSVSGVGDTQYF. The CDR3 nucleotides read TGTGCCAGCAGTGTAAGCGGGGTGGGAGATACGCAGTATTTT.

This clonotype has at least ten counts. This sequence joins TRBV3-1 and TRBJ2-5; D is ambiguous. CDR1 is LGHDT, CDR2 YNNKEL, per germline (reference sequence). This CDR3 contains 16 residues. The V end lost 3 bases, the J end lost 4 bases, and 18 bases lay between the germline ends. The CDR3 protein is CASSHKGGWATETQYF. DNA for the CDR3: TGTGCCAGCAGCCACAAAGGCGGCTGGGCAACAGAGACCCAGTACTTC.

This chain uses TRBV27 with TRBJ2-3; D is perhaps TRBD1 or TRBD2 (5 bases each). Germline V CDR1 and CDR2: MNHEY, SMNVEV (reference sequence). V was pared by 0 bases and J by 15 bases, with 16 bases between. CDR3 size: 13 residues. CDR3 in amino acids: CASSLSTGRNFYF. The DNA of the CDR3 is TGTGCCAGCAGTTTATCCACGGGACGGAACTTTTATTTT.

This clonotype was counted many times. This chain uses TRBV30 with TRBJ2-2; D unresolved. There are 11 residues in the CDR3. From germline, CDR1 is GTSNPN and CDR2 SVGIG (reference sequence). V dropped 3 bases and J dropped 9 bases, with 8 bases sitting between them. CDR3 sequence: CAWSLSWELFF. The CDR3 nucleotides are TGTGCCTGGAGCCTTAGTTGGGAGCTGTTTTTT. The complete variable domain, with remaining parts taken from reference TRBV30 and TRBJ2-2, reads SQTIHQWPATLVQPVGSPLSLECTVEGTSNPNLYWYRQAAGRGLQLLFYSVGIGQISSEVPQNLSASRPQDRQFILSSKKLLLSDSGFYLCAWSLSWELFFGEGSRLTVL.

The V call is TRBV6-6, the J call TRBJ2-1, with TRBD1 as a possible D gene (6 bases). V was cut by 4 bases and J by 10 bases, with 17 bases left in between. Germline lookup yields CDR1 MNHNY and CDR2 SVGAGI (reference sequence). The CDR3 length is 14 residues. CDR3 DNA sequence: TGTGCCAGCAGTTCCGGGACGACAGGACGGGAGCAGTTCTTC. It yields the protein CASSSGTTGREQFF.

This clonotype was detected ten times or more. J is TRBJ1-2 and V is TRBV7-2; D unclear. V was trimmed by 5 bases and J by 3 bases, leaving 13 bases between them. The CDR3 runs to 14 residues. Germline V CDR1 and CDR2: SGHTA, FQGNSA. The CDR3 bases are TGTGCCAGCAGCCCCGGACCATGGGACTATGGCTACACCTTC. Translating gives CASSPGPWDYGYTF.

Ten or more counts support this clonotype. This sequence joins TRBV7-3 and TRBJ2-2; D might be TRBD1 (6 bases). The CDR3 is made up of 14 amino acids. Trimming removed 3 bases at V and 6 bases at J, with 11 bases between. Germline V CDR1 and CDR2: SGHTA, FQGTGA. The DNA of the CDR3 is TGTGCCAGCAGCTTGTCAGGGGAATCCGGGGAGCTGTTTTTT. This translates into CASSLSGESGELFF.

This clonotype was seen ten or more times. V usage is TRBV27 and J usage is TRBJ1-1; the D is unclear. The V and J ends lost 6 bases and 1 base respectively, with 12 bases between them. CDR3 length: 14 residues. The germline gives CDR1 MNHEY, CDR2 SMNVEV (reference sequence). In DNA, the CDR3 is TGTGCCAGCAGAAGGCTCGAGGGGAACACTGAAGCTTTCTTT. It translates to CASRRLEGNTEAFF.

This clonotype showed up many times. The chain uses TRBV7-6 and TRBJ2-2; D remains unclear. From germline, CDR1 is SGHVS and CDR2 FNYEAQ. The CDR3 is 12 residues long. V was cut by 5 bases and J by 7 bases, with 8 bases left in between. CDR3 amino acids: CASSPFIGELFF. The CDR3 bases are TGTGCCAGCAGCCCCTTTATCGGGGAGCTGTTTTTT.

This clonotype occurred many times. CDR3 coding DNA: TGTGCCAGCGTTACAGGAGCGGACACTGAAGCTTTCTTT. This codes for CASVTGADTEAFF. The rearrangement links TRBV6-1 to TRBJ1-1; D possibly corresponds to TRBD1 (5 bases). The germline V gene has CDR1 MNHNS and CDR2 SASEGT. V was pared by 8 bases and J by 3 bases, with 13 bases between. This CDR3 contains 13 residues.

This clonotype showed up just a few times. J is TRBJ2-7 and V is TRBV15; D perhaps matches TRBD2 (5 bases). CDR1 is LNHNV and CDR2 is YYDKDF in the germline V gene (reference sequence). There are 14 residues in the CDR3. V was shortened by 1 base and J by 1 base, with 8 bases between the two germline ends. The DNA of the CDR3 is TGTGCCACCAGCAGAGCGACTATATCCTACGAGCAGTACTTC. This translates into CATSRATISYEQYF. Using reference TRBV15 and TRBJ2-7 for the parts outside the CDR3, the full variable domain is DAMVIQNPRYQVTQFGKPVTLSCSQTLNHNVMYWYQQKSSQAPKLLFHYYDKDFNNEADTPDNFQSRRPNTSFCFLDIRSPGLGDTAMYLCATSRATISYEQYFGPGTRLTVT.